This T cell receptor beta chain was obtained from a study of T cells after somatic rescue of genetic block. The germline V and J ends were trimmed by 6 bases and 3 bases, with 12 bases remaining between them. Germline CDR1 and CDR2: SGDLS and YYNGEE. This CDR3 is 13 amino acids long. Some clones are missing from TCRdb's copy, which holds only in-frame ones; the method was immunoSEQ multiplex PCR. The sample holds 110,000 or so clones, 90% to 95% seen once. The origin of this receptor is a woman younger than 30. The chain is built from TRBV9 and TRBJ1-1, with D tentatively TRBD1 (6 bases). Material: peripheral blood mononuclear cells (PBMCs). The chain's CDR3 is CASTSGDYTEAFF. The CDR3, as DNA: TGTGCCAGCACGTCAGGGGACTACACTGAAGCTTTCTTT.